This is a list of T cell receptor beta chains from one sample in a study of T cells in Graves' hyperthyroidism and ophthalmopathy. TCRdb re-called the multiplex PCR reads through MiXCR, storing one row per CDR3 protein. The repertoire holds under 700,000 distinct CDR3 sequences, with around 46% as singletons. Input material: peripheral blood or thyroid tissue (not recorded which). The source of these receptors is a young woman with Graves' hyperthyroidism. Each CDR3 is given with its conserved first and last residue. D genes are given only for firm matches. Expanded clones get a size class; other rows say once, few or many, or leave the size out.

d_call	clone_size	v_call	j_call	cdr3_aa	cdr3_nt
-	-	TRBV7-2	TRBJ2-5	CASSLGLFQETQYF	TGTGCCAGCAGCTTAGGTCTATTCCAAGAGACCCAGTACTTC
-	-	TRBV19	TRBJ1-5	CASSSSGRGNQPQHF	TGTGCCAGTAGTAGTTCGGGGAGAGGCAATCAGCCCCAGCATTTT
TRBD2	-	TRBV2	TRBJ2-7	CASSEGAGVEYF	TGTGCCAGCAGTGAAGGAGCGGGAGTTGAGTACTTC
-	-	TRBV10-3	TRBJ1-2	CAISEGGGNGYTF	TGTGCCATCAGTGAGGGAGGGGGGAATGGCTACACCTTC
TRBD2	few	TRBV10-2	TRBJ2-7	CASSESASGPYEQYF	TGCGCCAGCAGTGAGTCAGCTAGCGGACCCTACGAGCAGTACTTC
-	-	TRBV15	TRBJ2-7	CATSREAVGVSYEQYF	TGTGCCACCAGCAGAGAGGCCGTTGGGGTATCCTACGAGCAGTACTTC
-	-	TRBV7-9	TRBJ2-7	CASSLEVGGYF	TGTGCCAGCAGCTTAGAGGTCGGGGGCTACTTC
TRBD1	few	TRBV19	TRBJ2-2	CASSPRTGRTGELFF	TGTGCCAGTAGTCCTCGGACAGGGAGAACCGGGGAGCTGTTTTTT
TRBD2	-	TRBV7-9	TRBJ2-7	CASSSFAGGDFWEQYF	TGTGCCAGCAGCTCGTTTGCGGGAGGGGATTTCTGGGAGCAGTACTTC
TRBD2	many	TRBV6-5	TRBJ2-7	CASSYRVSGSHSYEQYF	TGTGCCAGCAGTTACCGTGTTAGCGGGTCCCACTCCTACGAGCAGTACTTC
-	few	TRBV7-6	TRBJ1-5	CASSSRARDGGNQPQHF	TGTGCCAGCAGCTCCAGGGCTCGGGACGGAGGCAATCAGCCCCAGCATTTT
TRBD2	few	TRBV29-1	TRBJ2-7	CSVDGLAGDTYEQYF	TGCAGCGTTGATGGACTAGCGGGGGACACCTACGAGCAGTACTTC